Listed here are 3 T cell receptor beta chains from one sample, sequenced in a study of technical replicates of blood from several donors. Some clones are missing from TCRdb's copy, which holds only in-frame ones; the method was immunoSEQ multiplex PCR. The sample includes 84,000 or so clones, 90% to 95% of them seen just once. Sample: T cells isolated from PBMCs. The source is a human donor in good health.

The rearrangement joins TRBV6-1 to TRBJ2-5, with 7 bases identical to TRBD1. Germline CDR1 MNHNS, CDR2 SASEGT. Trimming took 4 bases from V and 3 from J; bases not matched to a gene: 2. The CDR3 sequence is 13 residues long. CDR3 in amino acids: CASSVTGEETQYF. Written as DNA, the CDR3 is TGTGCCAGCAGTGTCACAGGGGAAGAGACCCAGTACTTC.

The chain carries TRBV4-2 and TRBJ1-1; D is ambiguous. The germline gives CDR1 LGHNA, CDR2 YNFKEQ. V was pared by 4 bases and J by 2 bases, with 14 bases between. This CDR3 has 15 residues. CDR3 sequence reads: CASSPYPGTNTEAFF. The CDR3 nucleotides are TGTGCCAGCAGCCCCTACCCAGGCACCAACACTGAAGCTTTCTTT.

The chain couples TRBV7-9 to TRBJ2-1; 7 positions agree with TRBD2. Germline trimming cut 5 bases from V and 10 bases from J; bases unmatched to any gene: 17. CDR1 is SEHNR, CDR2 FQNEAQ, per germline (reference sequence). The CDR3 extends over 16 amino acids. CDR3 nucleotides: TGTGCCAGCAGCCCTGGCTGGGAGGGCCCAGCAGGAGAGCAGTTCTTC. Translated: CASSPGWEGPAGEQFF.